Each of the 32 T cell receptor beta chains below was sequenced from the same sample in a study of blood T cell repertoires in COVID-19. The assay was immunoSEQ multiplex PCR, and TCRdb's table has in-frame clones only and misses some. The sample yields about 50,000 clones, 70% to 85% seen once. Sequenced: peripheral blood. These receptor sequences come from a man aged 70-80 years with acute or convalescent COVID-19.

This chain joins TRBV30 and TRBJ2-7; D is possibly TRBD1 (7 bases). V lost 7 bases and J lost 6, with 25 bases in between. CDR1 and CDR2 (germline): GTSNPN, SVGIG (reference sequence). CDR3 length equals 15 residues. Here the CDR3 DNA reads TGTGCCTCTGAGGACTACAGGGGCCGGGGCGGCGAGCAGTACTTC. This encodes CASEDYRGRGGEQYF.

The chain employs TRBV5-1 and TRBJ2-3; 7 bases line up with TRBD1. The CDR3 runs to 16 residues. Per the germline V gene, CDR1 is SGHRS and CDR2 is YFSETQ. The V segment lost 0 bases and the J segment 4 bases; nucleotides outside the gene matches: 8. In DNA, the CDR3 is TGCGCCAGCAGCTTGGGGCTACAGGGGTATGCAGATACGCAGTATTTT. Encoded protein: CASSLGLQGYADTQYF.

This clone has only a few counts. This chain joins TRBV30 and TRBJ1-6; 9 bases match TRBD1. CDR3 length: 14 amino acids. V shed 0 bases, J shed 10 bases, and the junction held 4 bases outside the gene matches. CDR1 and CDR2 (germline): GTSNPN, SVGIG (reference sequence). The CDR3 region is CAWSVQGARSPLHF. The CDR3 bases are TGTGCCTGGAGTGTACAGGGGGCGCGCTCACCCCTCCACTTT. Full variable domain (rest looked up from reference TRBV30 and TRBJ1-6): SQTIHQWPATLVQPVGSPLSLECTVEGTSNPNLYWYRQAAGRGLQLLFYSVGIGQISSEVPQNLSASRPQDRQFILSSKKLLLSDSGFYLCAWSVQGARSPLHFGNGTRLTVT.

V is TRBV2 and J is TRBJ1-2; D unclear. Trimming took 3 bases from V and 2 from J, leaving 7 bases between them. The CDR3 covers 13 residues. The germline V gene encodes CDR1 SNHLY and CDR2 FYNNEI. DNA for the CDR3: TGTGCCAGCAGTGAGGGCAAGAACTATGGCTACACCTTC. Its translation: CASSEGKNYGYTF.

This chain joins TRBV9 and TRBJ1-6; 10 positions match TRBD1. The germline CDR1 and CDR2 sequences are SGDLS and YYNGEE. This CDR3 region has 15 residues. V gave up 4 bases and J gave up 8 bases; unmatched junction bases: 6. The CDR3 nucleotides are TGTGCCAGCAGCCCGGGACAGGGGAAGGATTCACCCCTCCACTTT. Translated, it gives CASSPGQGKDSPLHF.

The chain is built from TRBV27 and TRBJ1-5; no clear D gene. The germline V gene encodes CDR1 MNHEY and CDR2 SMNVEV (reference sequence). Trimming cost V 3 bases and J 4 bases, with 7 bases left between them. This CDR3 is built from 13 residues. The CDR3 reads CASSFDANQPQHF. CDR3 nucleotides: TGTGCCAGCAGTTTTGATGCGAATCAGCCCCAGCATTTT.

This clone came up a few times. CDR3 residues: CASSSVGGGEETQYF. The CDR3 region has the DNA TGTGCCAGCAGCTCCGTAGGTGGCGGGGAAGAGACCCAGTACTTC. V is TRBV28 and J is TRBJ2-5, with D perhaps TRBD2 (6 bases). This CDR3 region has 15 residues. CDR1 is MDHEN and CDR2 is SYDVKM in the germline V gene. V lost 6 bases, J lost 3 bases, and 17 bases lay in between.

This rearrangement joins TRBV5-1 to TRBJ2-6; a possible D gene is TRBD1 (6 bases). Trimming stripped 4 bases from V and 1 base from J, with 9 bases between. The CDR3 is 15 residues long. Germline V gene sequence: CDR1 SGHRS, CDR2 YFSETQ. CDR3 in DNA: TGCGCCAGCAGCCCCCAGGGGTCTGGGGCCAACGTCCTGACTTTC. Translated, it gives CASSPQGSGANVLTF.

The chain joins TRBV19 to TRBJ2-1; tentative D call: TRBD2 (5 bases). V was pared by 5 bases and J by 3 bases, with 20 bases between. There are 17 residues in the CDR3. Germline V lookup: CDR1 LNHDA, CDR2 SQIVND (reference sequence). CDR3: CASSRDAGGTYYNEQFF. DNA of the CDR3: TGTGCCAGTAGTCGGGATGCCGGAGGCACCTACTACAATGAGCAGTTCTTC.

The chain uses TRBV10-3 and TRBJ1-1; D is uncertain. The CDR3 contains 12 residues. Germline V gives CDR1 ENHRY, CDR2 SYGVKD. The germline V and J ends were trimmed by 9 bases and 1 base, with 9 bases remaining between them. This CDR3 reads CAISRANTEAFF. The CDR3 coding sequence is TGTGCCATTTCGAGGGCGAACACTGAAGCTTTCTTT.

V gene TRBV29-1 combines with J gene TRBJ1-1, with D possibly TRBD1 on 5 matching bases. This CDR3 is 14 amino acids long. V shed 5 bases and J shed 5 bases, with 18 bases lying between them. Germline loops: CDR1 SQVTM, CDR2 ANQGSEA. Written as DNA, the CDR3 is TGCAGCGTTAAATGGGGCAGGGTTGAGACTGAAGCTTTCTTT. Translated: CSVKWGRVETEAFF.

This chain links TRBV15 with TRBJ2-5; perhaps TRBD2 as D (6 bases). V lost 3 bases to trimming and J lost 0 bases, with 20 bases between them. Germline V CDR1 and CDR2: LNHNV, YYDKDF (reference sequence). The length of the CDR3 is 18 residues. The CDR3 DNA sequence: TGTGCCACCAGCAGTGGGAGGATCCGGGGACTTTACCAAGAGACCCAGTACTTC. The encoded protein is CATSSGRIRGLYQETQYF.

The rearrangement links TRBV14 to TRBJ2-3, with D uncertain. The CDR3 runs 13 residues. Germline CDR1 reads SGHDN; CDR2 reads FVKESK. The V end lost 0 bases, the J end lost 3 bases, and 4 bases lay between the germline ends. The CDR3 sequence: CASSQELTDTQYF. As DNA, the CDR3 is TGTGCCAGCAGCCAAGAGTTAACAGATACGCAGTATTTT.

CDR3 in amino acids: CASTRDRNEQYF. CDR3 in DNA: TGTGCCAGCACTAGGGACAGGAACGAGCAGTACTTC. The chain links TRBV2 to TRBJ2-7; 8 nucleotides agree with TRBD1. The J segment lost 5 bases and the V segment lost 7 bases, leaving 4 bases of the junction unmatched. CDR3 size: 12 residues. Germline CDR1 is SNHLY and CDR2 is FYNNEI. The whole variable domain, filled in from reference TRBV2 and TRBJ2-7, reads EPEVTQTPSHQVTQMGQEVILRCVPISNHLYFYWYRQILGQKVEFLVSFYNNEISEKSEIFDDQFSVERPDGSNFTLKIRSTKLEDSAMYFCASTRDRNEQYFGPGTRLTVT.

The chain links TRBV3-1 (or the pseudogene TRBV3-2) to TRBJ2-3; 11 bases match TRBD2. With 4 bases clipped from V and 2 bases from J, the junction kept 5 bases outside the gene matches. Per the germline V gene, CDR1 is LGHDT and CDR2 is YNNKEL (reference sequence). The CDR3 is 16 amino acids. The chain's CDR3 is CASSLTSGSYTDTQYF. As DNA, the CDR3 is TGTGCCAGCAGCCTAACTAGCGGGAGCTACACAGATACGCAGTATTTT.

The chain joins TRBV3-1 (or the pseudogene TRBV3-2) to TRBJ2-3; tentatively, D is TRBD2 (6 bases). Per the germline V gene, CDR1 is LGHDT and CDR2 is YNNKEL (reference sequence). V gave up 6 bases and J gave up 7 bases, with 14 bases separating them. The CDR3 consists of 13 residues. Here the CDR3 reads CASSMSGGNTQYF. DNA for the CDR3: TGTGCCAGCAGTATGTCCGGAGGGAATACGCAGTATTTT.

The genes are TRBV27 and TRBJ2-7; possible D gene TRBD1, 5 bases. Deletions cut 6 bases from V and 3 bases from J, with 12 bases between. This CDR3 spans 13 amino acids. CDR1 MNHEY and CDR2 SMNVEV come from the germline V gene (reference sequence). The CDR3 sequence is CASRNRGFYEQYF. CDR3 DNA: TGTGCCAGCAGAAATAGGGGATTCTACGAGCAGTACTTC.

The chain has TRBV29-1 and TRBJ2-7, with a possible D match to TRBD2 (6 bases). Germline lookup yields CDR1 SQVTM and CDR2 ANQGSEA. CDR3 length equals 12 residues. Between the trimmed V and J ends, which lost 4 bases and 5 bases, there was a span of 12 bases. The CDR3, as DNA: TGCAGCGTTGGGTCGGGAGTGGACGAGCAGTACTTC. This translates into CSVGSGVDEQYF.

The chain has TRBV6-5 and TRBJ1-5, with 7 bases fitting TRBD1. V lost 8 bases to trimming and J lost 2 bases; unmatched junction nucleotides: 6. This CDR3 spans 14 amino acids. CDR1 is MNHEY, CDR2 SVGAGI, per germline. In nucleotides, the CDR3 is TGTGCCAGCCTGACAGGGTATCGCAATCAGCCCCAGCATTTT. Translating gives CASLTGYRNQPQHF.

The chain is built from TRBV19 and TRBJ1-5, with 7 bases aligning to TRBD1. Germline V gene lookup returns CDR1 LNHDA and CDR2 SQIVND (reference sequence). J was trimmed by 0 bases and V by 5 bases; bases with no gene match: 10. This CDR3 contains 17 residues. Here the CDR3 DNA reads TGTGCCAGTAGTCCGGGACAGAAAAAGTATAGCAATCAGCCCCAGCATTTT. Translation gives CASSPGQKKYSNQPQHF.

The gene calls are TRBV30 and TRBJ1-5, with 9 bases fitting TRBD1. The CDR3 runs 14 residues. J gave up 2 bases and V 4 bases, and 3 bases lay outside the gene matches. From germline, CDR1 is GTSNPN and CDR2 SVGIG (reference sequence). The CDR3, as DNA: TGTGCCTGGACGGACAGGGGTGGCAATCAGCCCCAGCATTTT. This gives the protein CAWTDRGGNQPQHF.

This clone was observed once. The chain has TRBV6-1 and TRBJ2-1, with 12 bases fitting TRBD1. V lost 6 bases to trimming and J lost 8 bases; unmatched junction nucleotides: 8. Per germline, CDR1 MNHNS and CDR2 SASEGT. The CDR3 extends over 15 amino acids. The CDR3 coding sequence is TGTGCCAGCAGGTTCGGGACAGGGGGCGTGGATGAGCAGTTCTTC. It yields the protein CASRFGTGGVDEQFF.

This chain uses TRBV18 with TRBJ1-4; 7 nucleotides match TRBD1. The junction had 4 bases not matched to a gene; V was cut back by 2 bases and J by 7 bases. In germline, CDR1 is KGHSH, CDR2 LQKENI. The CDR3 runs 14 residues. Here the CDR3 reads CASSPTGVSEKLFF. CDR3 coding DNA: TGTGCCAGCTCACCAACAGGGGTTAGTGAAAAACTGTTTTTT.

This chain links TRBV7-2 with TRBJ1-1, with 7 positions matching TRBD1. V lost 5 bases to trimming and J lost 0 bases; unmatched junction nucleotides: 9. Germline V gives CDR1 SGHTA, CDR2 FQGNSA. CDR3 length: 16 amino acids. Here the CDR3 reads CASSRVGTALNTEAFF. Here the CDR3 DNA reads TGTGCCAGCAGCCGGGTAGGGACAGCTCTGAACACTGAAGCTTTCTTT.

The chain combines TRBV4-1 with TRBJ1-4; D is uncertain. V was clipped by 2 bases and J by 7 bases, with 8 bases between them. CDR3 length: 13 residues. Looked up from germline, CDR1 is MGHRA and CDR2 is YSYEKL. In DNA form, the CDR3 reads TGCGCCAGCAGCCAACTACGGTCTGAAAAACTGTTTTTT. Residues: CASSQLRSEKLFF.

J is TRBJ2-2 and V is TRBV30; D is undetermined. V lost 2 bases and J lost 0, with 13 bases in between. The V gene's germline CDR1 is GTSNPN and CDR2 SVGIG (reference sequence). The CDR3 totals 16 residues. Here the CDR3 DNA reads TGTGCCTGGAGTCTAACGACAAGAACGAACACCGGGGAGCTGTTTTTT. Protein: CAWSLTTRTNTGELFF.

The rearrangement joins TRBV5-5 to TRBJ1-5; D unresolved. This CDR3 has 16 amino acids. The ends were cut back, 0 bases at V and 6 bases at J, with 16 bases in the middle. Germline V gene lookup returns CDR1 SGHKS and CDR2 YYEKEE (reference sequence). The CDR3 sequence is CASSLVGSGPFQPQHF. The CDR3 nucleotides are TGTGCCAGCAGCTTGGTGGGGAGCGGCCCCTTTCAGCCCCAGCATTTT.

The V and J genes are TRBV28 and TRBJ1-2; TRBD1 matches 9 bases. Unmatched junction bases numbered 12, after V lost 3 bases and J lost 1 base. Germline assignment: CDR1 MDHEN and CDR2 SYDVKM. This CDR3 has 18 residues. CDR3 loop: CASSFFPGQGYDNYGYTF. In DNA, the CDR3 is TGTGCCAGCAGTTTCTTCCCCGGACAGGGGTACGATAACTATGGCTACACCTTC.

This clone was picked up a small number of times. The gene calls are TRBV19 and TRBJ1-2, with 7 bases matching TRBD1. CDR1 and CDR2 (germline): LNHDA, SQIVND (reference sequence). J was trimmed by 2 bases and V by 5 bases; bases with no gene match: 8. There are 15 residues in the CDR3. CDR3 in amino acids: CASSPGGGRNYGYTF. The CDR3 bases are TGTGCCAGTAGTCCTGGAGGGGGCCGAAACTATGGCTACACCTTC.

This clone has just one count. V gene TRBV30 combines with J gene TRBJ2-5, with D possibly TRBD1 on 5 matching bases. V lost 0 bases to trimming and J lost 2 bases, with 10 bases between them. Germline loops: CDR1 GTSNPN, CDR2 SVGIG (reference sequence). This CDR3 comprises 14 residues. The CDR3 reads CAWSVWAGQETQYF. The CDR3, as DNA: TGTGCCTGGAGTGTATGGGCAGGGCAAGAGACCCAGTACTTC.

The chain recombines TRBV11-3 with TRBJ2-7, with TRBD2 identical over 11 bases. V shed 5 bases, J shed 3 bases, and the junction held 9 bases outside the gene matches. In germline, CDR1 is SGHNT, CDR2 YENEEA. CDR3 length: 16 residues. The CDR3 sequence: CASSPHSGRASYEQYF. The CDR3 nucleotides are TGTGCCAGCAGCCCGCATAGCGGGAGGGCTAGCTACGAGCAGTACTTC.

The CDR3 region has the DNA TGTGCCAGCAGTTTACAGGGGTTGGGGGGCTACACCTTC. It encodes CASSLQGLGGYTF. The chain employs TRBV28 and TRBJ1-2, with a tentative D call TRBD1 (6 bases). The V gene's germline CDR1 is MDHEN and CDR2 SYDVKM. V gave up 2 bases and J gave up 8 bases, with 12 bases separating them. The CDR3 length is 13 residues.